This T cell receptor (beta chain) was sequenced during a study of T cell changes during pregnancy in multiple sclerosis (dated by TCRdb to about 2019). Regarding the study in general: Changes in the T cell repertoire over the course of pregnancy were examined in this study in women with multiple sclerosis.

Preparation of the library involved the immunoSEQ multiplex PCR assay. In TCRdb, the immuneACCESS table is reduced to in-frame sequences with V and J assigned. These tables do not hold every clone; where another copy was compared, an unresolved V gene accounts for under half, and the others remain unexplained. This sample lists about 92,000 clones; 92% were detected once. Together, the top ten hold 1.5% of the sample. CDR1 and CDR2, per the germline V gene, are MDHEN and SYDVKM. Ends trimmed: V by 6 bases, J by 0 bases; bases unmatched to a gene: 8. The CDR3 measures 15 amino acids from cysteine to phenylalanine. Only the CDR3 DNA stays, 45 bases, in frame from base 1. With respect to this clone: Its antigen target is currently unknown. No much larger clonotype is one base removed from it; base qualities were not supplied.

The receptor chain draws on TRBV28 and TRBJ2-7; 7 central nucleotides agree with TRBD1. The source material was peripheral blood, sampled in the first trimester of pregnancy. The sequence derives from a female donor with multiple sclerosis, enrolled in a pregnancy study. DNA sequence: TGTGCCAGCAGCATACAGGGGTCCTACTCCTACGAGCAGTACTTC. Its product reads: CASSIQGSYSYEQYF. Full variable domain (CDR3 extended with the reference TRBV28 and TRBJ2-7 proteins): DVKVTQSSRYLVKRTGEKVFLECVQDMDHENMFWYRQDPGLGLRLIYFSYDVKMKEKGDIPEGYSVSREKKERFSLILESASTNQTSMYLCASSIQGSYSYEQYFGPGTRLTVT.